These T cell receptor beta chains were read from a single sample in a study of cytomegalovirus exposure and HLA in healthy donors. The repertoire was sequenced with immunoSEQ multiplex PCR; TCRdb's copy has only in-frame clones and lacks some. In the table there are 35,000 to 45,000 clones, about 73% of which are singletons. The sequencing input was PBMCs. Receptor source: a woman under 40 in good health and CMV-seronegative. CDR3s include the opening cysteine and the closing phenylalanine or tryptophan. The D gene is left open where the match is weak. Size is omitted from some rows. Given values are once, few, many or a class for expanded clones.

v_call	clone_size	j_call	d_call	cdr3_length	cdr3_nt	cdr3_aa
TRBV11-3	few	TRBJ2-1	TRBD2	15	TGTGCCAGCAGCCCTGGCCCAAGCGGGGTGAGTGAGCAGTTCTTC	CASSPGPSGVSEQFF
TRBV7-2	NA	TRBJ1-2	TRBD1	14	TGTGCCAGCAGCTTAGCGGGACAGGAGTATGGCTACACCTTC	CASSLAGQEYGYTF
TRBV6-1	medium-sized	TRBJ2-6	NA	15	TGTGCCAGCAGATCTCAAGGAGATGGGGCCAACGTCCTGACTTTC	CASRSQGDGANVLTF
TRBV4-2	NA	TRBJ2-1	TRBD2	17	TGTGCCAGCAGCCAAGGTGCTAGCGGGCCCTCCTACAATGAGCAGTTCTTC	CASSQGASGPSYNEQFF
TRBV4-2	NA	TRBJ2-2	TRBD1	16	TGTGCCAGCAGCCTACCCGGGACAGGAGGTACGGGGGAGCTGTTTTTT	CASSLPGTGGTGELFF
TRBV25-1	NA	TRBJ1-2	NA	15	TGTGCCAGCAGTGAATATAGGAGGGGCTCGGGCGGCTACACCTTC	CASSEYRRGSGGYTF
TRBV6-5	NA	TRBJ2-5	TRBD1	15	TGTGCCAGCAGTTGGACAGGGGGCATTGTCGGGACCCAGTACTTC	CASSWTGGIVGTQYF
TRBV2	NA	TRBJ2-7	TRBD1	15	TGTGCCAGCAGCGATCCGGGACAGGGGTCCCACGAGCAGTACTTC	CASSDPGQGSHEQYF
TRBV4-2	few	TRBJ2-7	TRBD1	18	TGTGCCAGCAGCCCATCAAACAGGGGCCGGGTGTTTCATTACGAGCAGTACTTC	CASSPSNRGRVFHYEQYF
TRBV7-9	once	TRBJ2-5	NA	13	TGTGCCAGCAGCTTAGCACAGGGAGAGACCCAGTACTTC	CASSLAQGETQYF
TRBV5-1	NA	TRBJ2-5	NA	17	TGCGCCAGCAGCTCCTTTGGCGTAGCGGAGTGGGGAGAGACCCAGTACTTC	CASSSFGVAEWGETQYF
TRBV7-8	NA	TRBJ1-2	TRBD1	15	TGTGCCAGCAGCAACAGGGACAGCAAAGCCTATGGCTACACCTTC	CASSNRDSKAYGYTF
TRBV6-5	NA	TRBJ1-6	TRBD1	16	TGTGCCAGCAGTTACGTCATCGGGACAGTTAATTCACCCCTCCACTTT	CASSYVIGTVNSPLHF
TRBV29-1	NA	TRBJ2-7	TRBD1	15	TGCAGCGTTGAAGATCCGTCAGGGGGTCCCTACGAGCAGTACTTC	CSVEDPSGGPYEQYF
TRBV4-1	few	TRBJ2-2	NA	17	TGCGCCAGCAGCCAAGAGACCGCGGAGCTGTTTACCGGGGAGCTGTTTTTT	CASSQETAELFTGELFF
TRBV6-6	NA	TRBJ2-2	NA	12	TGTGCCAGCACCCCCGGAGGGAGGGAGCTGTTTTTT	CASTPGGRELFF
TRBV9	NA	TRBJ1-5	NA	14	TGTGCCAGCAGCGTAGACGCCAGGAATCAGCCCCAGCATTTT	CASSVDARNQPQHF
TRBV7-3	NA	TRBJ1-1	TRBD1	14	TGTGCCAGCAGCTTATCCGGGACAGGCACTGAAGCTTTCTTT	CASSLSGTGTEAFF
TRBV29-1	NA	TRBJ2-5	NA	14	TGCAGCCTTGGCGATGGAGGGACGCAAGAGACCCAGTACTTC	CSLGDGGTQETQYF
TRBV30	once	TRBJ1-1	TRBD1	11	TGTGCCTCGACAGGGTTCACTGAAGCTTTCTTT	CASTGFTEAFF
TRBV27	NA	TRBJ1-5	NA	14	TGTGCCAGCAGTTTGAGACAGGGCAATCAGCCCCAGCATTTT	CASSLRQGNQPQHF
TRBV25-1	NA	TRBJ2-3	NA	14	TGTGCCAGCAGCCGCCCCCTAGAAACAGATACGCAGTATTTT	CASSRPLETDTQYF
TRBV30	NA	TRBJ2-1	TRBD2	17	TGTGCCTGGAGCGGTAACGAAGGACTAGCGGGAAGGGGTGAGCAGTTCTTC	CAWSGNEGLAGRGEQFF
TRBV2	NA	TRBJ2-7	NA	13	TGTGCCAGCAGCCCGGAGCAGTTCCACGAGCAGTACTTC	CASSPEQFHEQYF
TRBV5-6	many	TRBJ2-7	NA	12	TGTGCCAGCAGCGAACAGGGTTACGAGCAGTACTTC	CASSEQGYEQYF
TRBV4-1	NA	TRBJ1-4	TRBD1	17	TGCGCCAGCAGCCAAGATTTGACAGGGGGTGAAAATGAAAAACTGTTTTTT	CASSQDLTGGENEKLFF
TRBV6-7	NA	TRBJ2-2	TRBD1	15	TGTGCCAGCAGTCTGGGGACAGGGACTTCCGGGGAGCTGTTTTTT	CASSLGTGTSGELFF
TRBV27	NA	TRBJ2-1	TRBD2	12	TGTGCCAGCGGAGCGGGGCTTGGGGAGCAGTTCTTC	CASGAGLGEQFF
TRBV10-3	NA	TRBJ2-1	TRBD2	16	TGTGCCATCAGTGAGTGGAGGGGACTAGCGGACAATGAGCAGTTCTTC	CAISEWRGLADNEQFF
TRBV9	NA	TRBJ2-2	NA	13	TGTGCCAGCAGCGGACTTGTCACCGGGGAGCTGTTTTTT	CASSGLVTGELFF
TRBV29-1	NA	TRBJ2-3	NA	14	TGCAGCGTTGAAATAGGGCAGGGTAAGGATACGCAGTATTTT	CSVEIGQGKDTQYF
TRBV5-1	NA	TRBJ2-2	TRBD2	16	TGCGCCAGCAGCCTTGGGACTAGCGGGAGGATCGGGGAGCTGTTTTTT	CASSLGTSGRIGELFF
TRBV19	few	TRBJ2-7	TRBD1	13	TGTGCCAGCCTCGACAGGGGGTCCTACGAGCAGTACTTC	CASLDRGSYEQYF
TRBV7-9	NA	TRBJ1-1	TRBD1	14	TGTGCCAGCAGGGCGGGACAGCCGAACACTGAAGCTTTCTTT	CASRAGQPNTEAFF
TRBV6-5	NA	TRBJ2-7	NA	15	TGTGCCAGCAGTTACGGGTCACCGAGGAGCTACGAGCAGTACTTC	CASSYGSPRSYEQYF
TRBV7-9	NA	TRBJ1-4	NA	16	TGTGCCAGCAGTAGCTCCCCGGGAGGGGCAGGGGAAAAACTGTTTTTT	CASSSSPGGAGEKLFF
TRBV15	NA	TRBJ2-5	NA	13	TGTGCCACCAGCAGAGCGAGCCAAGAGACCCAGTACTTC	CATSRASQETQYF
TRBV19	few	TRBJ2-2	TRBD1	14	TGTGCCAGTAGTGGACAGGGGATGGTCGGGGAGCTGTTTTTT	CASSGQGMVGELFF
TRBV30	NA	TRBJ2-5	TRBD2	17	TGTGCCTGGACTCACACCCGGACTAGCGGGCCCTTAATTTCCCAGTACTTC	CAWTHTRTSGPLISQYF
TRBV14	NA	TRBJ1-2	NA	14	TGTGCCAGCAGCGCAATCACAGGGAGCTATGGCTACACCTTC	CASSAITGSYGYTF
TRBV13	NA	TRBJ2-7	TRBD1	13	TGTGCCAGCAGCTCCGGACAGGGCTACGAGCAGTACTTC	CASSSGQGYEQYF
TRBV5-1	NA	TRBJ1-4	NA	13	TGCGCCAGCAGCCCCCGCGGCGGTGAAAAACTGTTTTTT	CASSPRGGEKLFF
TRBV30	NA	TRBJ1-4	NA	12	TGTGCCGGGGGGGCAACTAATGAAAAACTGTTTTTT	CAGGATNEKLFF
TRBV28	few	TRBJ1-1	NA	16	TGTGCCAGCAGCCTACAGGGCGGTATATTGAACACTGAAGCTTTCTTT	CASSLQGGILNTEAFF
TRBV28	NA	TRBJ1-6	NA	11	TGTGCCAGTCATAGGGACACTTCCCTCCACTTT	CASHRDTSLHF
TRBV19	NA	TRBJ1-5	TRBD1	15	TGTGCCAGTACCTCCGAAGGACAGGCACATCAGCCCCAGCATTTT	CASTSEGQAHQPQHF
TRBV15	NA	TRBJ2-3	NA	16	TGTGCCACCAGCAGAGAAACAGGGAGTGGCGCAGATACGCAGTATTTT	CATSRETGSGADTQYF
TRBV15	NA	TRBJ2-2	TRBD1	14	TGTGCCACCAGCAGAGATACAGGGGCCGGGGAGCTGTTTTTT	CATSRDTGAGELFF
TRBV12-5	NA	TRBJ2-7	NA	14	TGTGCTAGTGCTCCGGGACACTCTGCCTACGAGCAGTACTTC	CASAPGHSAYEQYF
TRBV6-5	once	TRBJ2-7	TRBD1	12	TGTGCCAGCAGGGACAGGGGGGACGAGCAGTACTTC	CASRDRGDEQYF
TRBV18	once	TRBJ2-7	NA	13	TGTGCCAGCTCACCACCGGCCGCCTACGAGCAGTACTTC	CASSPPAAYEQYF